This T cell receptor (beta chain) is from a study of siplizumab effects on memory and regulatory T cells. Between the trimmed V and J ends, which lost 6 bases and 2 bases, there was a span of 11 bases. CDR1 is SEHNR, CDR2 FQNEAQ, per germline (reference sequence). The CDR3 runs 13 residues. Clones were sequenced by immunoSEQ multiplex PCR, and TCRdb holds only the in-frame ones, with some missing. The sample includes tens of thousands of clones, approximately 95% seen only once; the top ten take around 0.31%. The chain links TRBV7-9 to TRBJ2-7, with D tentatively TRBD1 or TRBD2 (5 bases each). The specimen was non-Treg CD4+ T cells sorted from blood. The clonotype comes from a human donor in good health. The CDR3 DNA reads TGTGCCAGCAGACGGGACGGAACCTACGAGCAGTACTTC. This encodes CASRRDGTYEQYF.